The 25 T cell receptor beta chains below were found in one sample sequenced in a study of human T cells and chemical hapten exposure. Time point described: patch test 2, 6 weeks after DPC sensitization. The treatment denotes: therapeutic diphenylcyclopropenone sensitization with weekly scalp DPC. TCRdb recomputed calls from the RACE reads with MiXCR, one row per CDR3 protein. Found here are more than 85,000 distinct CDR3 sequences, 9.5% to 12% of them singletons; the top ten hold around 2.2%. The specimen was whole blood, collected in connection with sensitization to the hapten diphenylcyclopropenone (DPC). All receptors derive from a man aged 40-55 years with alopecia areata. Some clones in this sample may be carry-over from other donors' samples.

Ten or more counts support this clonotype. The CDR3 loop is CASSPNTGGESGNTIYF. DNA of the CDR3: TGTGCCAGCTCACCGAACACAGGGGGCGAATCTGGAAACACCATATATTTT. This chain uses TRBV18 with TRBJ1-3, with TRBD1 matching 9 bases. The CDR3 consists of 17 residues. Per germline, CDR1 KGHSH and CDR2 LQKENI. Unmatched junction bases numbered 7, after V lost 3 bases and J lost 1 base.

Turning to this clonotype: Sequence at one end of the junction differs from germline and may be a read error. The chain is built from TRBV29-1 and TRBJ2-5, with 7 positions matching TRBD2. Germline V gives CDR1 SQVTM, CDR2 ANQGSEA. This CDR3 spans 13 amino acids. CDR3 protein: CSVERGSEETRYF. The CDR3 DNA is TGCAGCGTTGAGCGGGGGAGTGAGGAGACCCGGTACTTC.

A few counts support this clonotype. The chain employs TRBV29-1 and TRBJ1-5; maybe TRBD1 (6 bases). V was shortened by 6 bases and J by 6 bases, with 15 bases between the two germline ends. Germline-derived CDR1 and CDR2 are SQVTM and ANQGSEA. The CDR3 covers 13 residues. The CDR3 here is CSVGTGLGQPQHF. In DNA form, the CDR3 reads TGCAGCGTCGGTACAGGGCTCGGTCAGCCCCAGCATTTT.

This clonotype was seen a handful of times. The rearrangement links TRBV30 to TRBJ1-3; D uncertain. Per germline, CDR1 GTSNPN and CDR2 SVGIG (reference sequence). The CDR3 contains 13 residues. V was pared by 4 bases and J by 1 base, with 8 bases between. The CDR3 reads CAWIAESGNTIYF. The CDR3, as DNA: TGTGCCTGGATTGCCGAGTCTGGAAACACCATATATTTT.

This clonotype has just a few counts. The genes are TRBV6-2 or TRBV6-3 and TRBJ2-3; TRBD2 aligns across 10 bases. Germline assignment: CDR1 MNHEY and CDR2 SVGEGT. This CDR3 has 17 residues. V lost 0 bases to trimming and J lost 4 bases; unmatched junction nucleotides: 7. For the CDR3, the DNA is TGTGCCAGCAGTTACTCGCGGCTAGCGGGAGCCTCAGATACGCAGTATTTT. The encoded protein is CASSYSRLAGASDTQYF.

The chain employs TRBV3-1 and TRBJ1-1; 9 nucleotides line up with TRBD1. Germline V gene sequence: CDR1 LGHDT, CDR2 YNNKEL (reference sequence). V gave up 5 bases and J gave up 3 bases; unmatched junction bases: 1. The CDR3 has 13 amino acids. This chain's CDR3 is CASSGQGYTEAFF. The DNA for the CDR3 is TGTGCCAGCAGCGGACAGGGGTACACTGAAGCTTTCTTT.

This clonotype has only a few counts. This chain links TRBV20-1 with TRBJ2-5, with TRBD2 identical over 8 bases. CDR3 length: 14 amino acids. J gave up 0 bases and V 3 bases, and 3 bases lay outside the gene matches. Germline V lookup: CDR1 DFQATT, CDR2 SNEGSKA (reference sequence). CDR3 coding DNA: TGCAGTGCTAGTGGCGGGAGGTACCAAGAGACCCAGTACTTC. It encodes CSASGGRYQETQYF.

This clonotype came up a few times. This chain connects TRBV11-1 to TRBJ2-7; D possibly corresponds to TRBD1 (5 bases). The V gene lost 3 bases and the J gene lost 3 bases, with 9 bases spanning the gap. Germline lookup yields CDR1 SGHAT and CDR2 FQDESV (reference sequence). The CDR3 is 13 residues long. CDR3 bases: TGTGCCAGCAGCTTGACAGAAGTCTACGAGCAGTACGTC. Encoded protein: CASSLTEVYEQYV.

The chain couples TRBV20-1 to TRBJ2-3; D is unclear. V lost 0 bases and J 1 base, leaving 11 bases between the germline ends. This CDR3 has 15 residues. CDR1 is DFQATT and CDR2 is SNEGSKA in the germline V gene (reference sequence). The CDR3 DNA is TGCAGTGCTAGAGATCGGCTAGTTGGCACAGATACGCAGTATTTT. This encodes CSARDRLVGTDTQYF.

This clonotype came up a few times. The chain employs TRBV7-2 and TRBJ2-3, with D perhaps matching TRBD1 or TRBD2 (6 bases each). The CDR3 covers 16 residues. V was shortened by 1 base and J by 8 bases, with 19 bases between the two germline ends. Germline-derived CDR1 and CDR2 are SGHTA and FQGNSA. CDR3: CASSLVGGQGSGTQYF. The DNA of the CDR3 is TGTGCCAGCAGCTTAGTCGGAGGGCAGGGGTCAGGTACGCAGTATTTT.

The table lists this clonotype with a few counts. The chain uses TRBV5-4 and TRBJ2-3; 13 positions match TRBD2. V shed 0 bases and J 1 base; nucleotides not matched to a gene: 11. Looked up from germline, CDR1 is SGHNT and CDR2 is YYREEE (reference sequence). This CDR3 is built from 20 residues. CDR3 sequence reads: CASSLALARTSGSGTDTQYF. The CDR3 bases are TGTGCCAGCAGCTTGGCCCTGGCGCGGACTAGCGGGAGTGGCACAGATACGCAGTATTTT.

The rearrangement joins TRBV7-2 to TRBJ2-5, with D hard to call. The CDR3 is 12 amino acids. The ends were cut back, 5 bases at V and 0 bases at J, with 4 bases in the middle. Germline V gene data show CDR1 as SGHTA and CDR2 as FQGNSA. The CDR3 loop is CASSPYQETQYF. In DNA form, the CDR3 reads TGTGCCAGCAGCCCGTACCAAGAGACCCAGTACTTC.

This clonotype was counted many times. The chain has TRBV12-3 or TRBV12-4 and TRBJ1-1; D unresolved. The CDR3 sequence is 15 residues long. Trimming took off 5 bases at V and 0 bases at J, with 13 bases between the two ends. CDR3 in DNA: TGTGCCAGCAGTCTCATGACCAATTTGAACACTGAAGCTTTCTTT. As protein: CASSLMTNLNTEAFF.

Ten or more counts support this clonotype. The rearrangement links TRBV7-6 to TRBJ1-4; perhaps TRBD1 as D (6 bases). The CDR3 has 15 residues. V dropped 3 bases and J dropped 8 bases, with 16 bases sitting between them. Germline V gene data show CDR1 as SGHVS and CDR2 as FNYEAQ. This CDR3 reads CASSFGGALMEKLFF. In DNA form, the CDR3 reads TGTGCCAGCAGCTTTGGGGGGGCCCTAATGGAAAAACTGTTTTTT.

This clonotype was found a few times. The rearrangement joins TRBV3-2 to TRBJ1-5; TRBD1, as called in the table, went unchecked against the DNA. TRBV3-2 is a known pseudogene. The CDR3 has 18 amino acids. In DNA, the CDR3 is TGTGCCAGCAGCCAAATGATCCCCGGGACAAATAGCAATCAGCCCCAGCATTTT. Amino acid sequence: CASSQMIPGTNSNQPQHF.

This clonotype occurred many times. The chain joins TRBV20-1 to TRBJ1-4; TRBD1 might be the D (5 bases). The CDR3 has 14 residues. Germline V CDR1 and CDR2: DFQATT, SNEGSKA (reference sequence). V was clipped by 3 bases and J by 7 bases, with 15 bases between them. CDR3 region: CSARETVVSEKLFF. The CDR3 DNA is TGCAGTGCTAGGGAGACAGTTGTGAGTGAAAAACTGTTTTTT.

This chain links TRBV28 with TRBJ2-1; 10 nucleotides agree with TRBD1. Germline loops: CDR1 MDHEN, CDR2 SYDVKM. V lost 6 bases and J lost 12; bases outside the gene matches: 14. There are 15 residues in the CDR3. As DNA, the CDR3 is TGTGCCAGCAGACGACAGGGGGCCGGGGCAAGTGGGCAGTTCTTC. Encoded protein: CASRRQGAGASGQFF. Combining the CDR3 with reference TRBV28 and TRBJ2-1 gives the whole variable domain DVKVTQSSRYLVKRTGEKVFLECVQDMDHENMFWYRQDPGLGLRLIYFSYDVKMKEKGDIPEGYSVSREKKERFSLILESASTNQTSMYLCASRRQGAGASGQFFGPGTRLTVL.

The chain is built from TRBV5-8 and TRBJ2-7; D is unresolved. The CDR3 runs to 12 residues. Per the germline V gene, CDR1 is SGHTS and CDR2 is YDEGEE. V lost 0 bases and J 4 bases, leaving 5 bases between the germline ends. CDR3 nucleotide sequence: TGTGCCAGCAGCTTGGTCCCTTACGAGCAGTACTTC. Residues: CASSLVPYEQYF.

This clonotype came up many times. V gene TRBV6-5 combines with J gene TRBJ2-7; either TRBD1 or TRBD2 may supply D (5 bases each). Looked up from germline, CDR1 is MNHEY and CDR2 is SVGAGI. This CDR3 has 12 residues. With 10 bases removed from V and 3 bases from J, the gap between germline ends came to 13 bases. CDR3 sequence reads: CATGTGSYEQYF. The CDR3 DNA reads TGTGCCACCGGGACGGGGAGCTACGAGCAGTACTTC.

The chain joins TRBV6-1 to TRBJ1-6; D not certain. The CDR3 is made up of 12 amino acids. V shed 6 bases and J shed 7 bases, with 7 bases lying between them. Germline CDR1 is MNHNS and CDR2 is SASEGT. CDR3 protein: CASRPSNSPLHF. In DNA, the CDR3 is TGTGCCAGCAGACCTAGCAATTCACCCCTCCACTTT.

The V and J genes are TRBV18 and TRBJ2-3; D call uncertain. The germline V and J ends were trimmed by 8 bases and 0 bases, with 9 bases remaining between them. The CDR3 covers 13 residues. Germline CDR1 KGHSH, CDR2 LQKENI. The CDR3 region has the DNA TGTGCCAGCCACGCGATTAGCACAGATACGCAGTATTTT. It is translated as CASHAISTDTQYF.

In this sample, this clonotype turned up many times. The chain uses TRBV12-3 or TRBV12-4 and TRBJ1-1; D is unresolved. The CDR3 consists of 12 residues. The germline V and J ends were trimmed by 7 bases and 6 bases, with 12 bases remaining between them. The CDR3 DNA reads TGTGCCAGCACCCCTACGCGTGCTGAAGCTTTCTTT. Amino acid sequence: CASTPTRAEAFF.

This clonotype was detected a few times. The rearrangement links TRBV15 to TRBJ2-6; no clear D. The CDR3 sequence is 15 residues long. CDR1 LNHNV and CDR2 YYDKDF come from the germline V gene (reference sequence). V was cut by 1 base and J by 4 bases, with 8 bases left in between. In DNA, the CDR3 is TGTGCCACCAGCAGAGTAGGGCTCGGGGCCAACGTCCTGACTTTC. This translates into CATSRVGLGANVLTF.

This rearrangement joins TRBV3-1 to TRBJ1-5; the D is unclear. The CDR3 spans 14 residues. Germline V gene lookup returns CDR1 LGHDT and CDR2 YNNKEL (reference sequence). V was pared by 1 base and J by 3 bases, with 7 bases between. Here the CDR3 DNA reads TGTGCCAGCAGCCAAGCCGGAATCAATCAGCCCCAGCATTTT. Its protein is CASSQAGINQPQHF.

The chain links TRBV14 to TRBJ2-1; 9 positions match TRBD2. The CDR3 extends over 17 amino acids. V shed 0 bases, J shed 5 bases, and the junction held 8 bases outside the gene matches. Germline V lookup: CDR1 SGHDN, CDR2 FVKESK. CDR3 nucleotide sequence: TGTGCCAGCAGCCAAGATCGGCCCCGGACTAGCGACAATGAGCAGTTCTTC. It codes for CASSQDRPRTSDNEQFF.